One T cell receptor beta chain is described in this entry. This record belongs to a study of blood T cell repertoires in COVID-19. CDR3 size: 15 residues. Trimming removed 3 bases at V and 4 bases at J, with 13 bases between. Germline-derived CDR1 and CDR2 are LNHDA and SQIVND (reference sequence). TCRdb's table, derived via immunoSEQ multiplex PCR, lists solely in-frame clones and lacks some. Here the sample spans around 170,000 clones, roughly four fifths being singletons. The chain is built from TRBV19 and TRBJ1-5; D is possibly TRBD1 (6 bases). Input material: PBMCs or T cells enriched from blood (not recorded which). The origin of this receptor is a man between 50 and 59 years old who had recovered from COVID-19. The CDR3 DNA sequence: TGTGCCAGTAGTATGGGCAGGGGACGTAATCAGCCCCAGCATTTT. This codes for CASSMGRGRNQPQHF.